This T cell receptor (beta chain) stems from a study of T cell responses to AZD1222 COVID-19 vaccine. Study-wide points: There were mostly white British donors and more females than males, and clonal diversity was possibly underestimated. Per reports, nearly half of all spike-specific TCRs target regions that are unmutated in variants.

This clone was seen once. Its antigen remains unidentified. Trimming removed 7 bases from V and 0 bases from J; junction bases left unmatched: 4. CDR1 and CDR2 from the germline V gene are SNHLY and FYNNEI. There are 15 residues in the CDR3. Assay used: immunoSEQ multiplex PCR; TCRdb lists only in-frame clones, some missing. The table shows around 110,000 clones, with approximately 83% occurring only once. The chain links TRBV2 to TRBJ1-1; 11 nucleotides match TRBD1. The sequences come from peripheral blood, collected on day 0 of MenACWY control vaccination. The clonotype was recovered from an adult in good health. The CDR3 loop is CASTLGQGVNTEAFF. CDR3 nucleotides: TGTGCCAGCACGTTGGGACAGGGGGTGAACACTGAAGCTTTCTTT. Full variable domain (outside the CDR3, taken from reference TRBV2 and TRBJ1-1): EPEVTQTPSHQVTQMGQEVILRCVPISNHLYFYWYRQILGQKVEFLVSFYNNEISEKSEIFDDQFSVERPDGSNFTLKIRSTKLEDSAMYFCASTLGQGVNTEAFFGQGTRLTVV.